This T cell receptor beta chain was captured by sequencing in a study of blood T cell repertoires in COVID-19. Study-level background: T cells, B-cell-depleted T cells, or PBMCs supplied cDNA or gDNA.

Per the study methods: Amplification of reference gene primers was used by the study to estimate nucleated cell counts. Here immunoSEQ multiplex PCR was the method, and the copy in TCRdb shows in-frame clones only, minus some. The DNA gave D and trimming, while V, J and clone size come from that table. The sample includes 230,000 or so clones, roughly 84% of them seen just once. This clonotype was obtained from a man aged 40-50 years who had recovered from COVID-19. The sequenced sample consisted of peripheral blood.

The CDR3 loop is CASSLGQGLYNEQFF. CDR3 DNA sequence: TGTGCCAGCAGCTTGGGACAGGGACTCTACAATGAGCAGTTCTTC. The rearrangement joins TRBV7-6 to TRBJ2-1, with TRBD1 matching over 9 bases. Germline V lookup: CDR1 SGHVS, CDR2 FNYEAQ. The CDR3 consists of 15 residues. V gave up 3 bases and J gave up 3 bases; unmatched junction bases: 3.